This T cell receptor beta chain was retrieved from a study of graft-versus-host responses after intestinal transplantation. About the study: Multivisceral, liver-intestinal, or isolated intestinal transplants were received by the recipients. Tacrolimus plus steroids were given to all recipients for roughly three years, preceded by anti-thymocyte globulin induction. Whole-study findings and limits: Analysis identified GvH clones in recipient marrow, with some appearing first in ileum or blood.

A remark on this clone: The target antigen is unknown.

V was shortened by 1 base and J by 10 bases, with 11 bases between the two germline ends. Germline CDR1 reads SEHNR; CDR2 reads FQNEAQ (reference sequence). The length of the CDR3 is 13 residues. Assay used: immunoSEQ multiplex PCR; TCRdb lists only in-frame clones, some missing. The sample includes 40,000 or so clones, under 90% of them seen just once. This sequence was found in a human patient who received an intestinal transplant, so some T cells may come from the graft donor. The source material was PBMCs, sampled around 270 days after transplant. The chain recombines TRBV7-9 with TRBJ2-1; possibly TRBD1 or TRBD2 for D (6 bases each). The CDR3 DNA follows: TGTGCCAGCAGCTTAGGGGGGGCCTCCGAGCAGTTCTTC. Residues: CASSLGGASEQFF.